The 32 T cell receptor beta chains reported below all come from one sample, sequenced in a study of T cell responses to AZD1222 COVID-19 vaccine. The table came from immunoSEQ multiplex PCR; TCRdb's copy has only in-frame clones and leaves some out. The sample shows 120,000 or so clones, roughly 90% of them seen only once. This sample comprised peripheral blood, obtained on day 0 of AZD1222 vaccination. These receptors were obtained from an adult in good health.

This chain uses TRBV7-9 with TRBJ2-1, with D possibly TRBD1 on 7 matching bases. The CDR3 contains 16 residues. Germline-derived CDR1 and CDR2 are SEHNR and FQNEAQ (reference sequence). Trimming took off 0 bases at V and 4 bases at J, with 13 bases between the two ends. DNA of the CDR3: TGTGCCAGCAGCTTAGCGTTCCAGGGGGGATACAATGAGCAGTTCTTC. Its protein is CASSLAFQGGYNEQFF.

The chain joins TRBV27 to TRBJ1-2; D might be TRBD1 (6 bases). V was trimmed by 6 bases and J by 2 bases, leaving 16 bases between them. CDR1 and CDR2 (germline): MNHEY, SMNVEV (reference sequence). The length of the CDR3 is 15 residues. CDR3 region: CASRTLPQGNYGYTF. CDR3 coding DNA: TGTGCCAGCAGAACACTCCCCCAGGGGAACTATGGCTACACCTTC.

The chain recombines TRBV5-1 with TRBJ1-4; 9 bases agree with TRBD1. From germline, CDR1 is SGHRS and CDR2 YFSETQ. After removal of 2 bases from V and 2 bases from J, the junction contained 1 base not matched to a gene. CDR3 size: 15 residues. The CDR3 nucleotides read TGCGCCAGCAGCTTACAGGGGGCGACTAATGAAAAACTGTTTTTT. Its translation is CASSLQGATNEKLFF.

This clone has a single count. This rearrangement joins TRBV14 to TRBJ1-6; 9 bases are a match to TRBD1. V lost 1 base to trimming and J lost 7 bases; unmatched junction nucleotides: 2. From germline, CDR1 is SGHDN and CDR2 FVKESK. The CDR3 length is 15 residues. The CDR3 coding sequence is TGTGCCAGCAGCCAAGTGACAGGGGGGAATTCACCCCTCCACTTT. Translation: CASSQVTGGNSPLHF.

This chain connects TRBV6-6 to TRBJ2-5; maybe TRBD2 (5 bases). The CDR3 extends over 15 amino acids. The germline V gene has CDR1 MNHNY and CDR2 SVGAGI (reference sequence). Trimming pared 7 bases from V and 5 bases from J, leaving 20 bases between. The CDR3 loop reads CASTLRSGGVETQYF. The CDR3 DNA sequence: TGTGCCAGCACCTTACGTTCCGGAGGTGTGGAGACCCAGTACTTC.

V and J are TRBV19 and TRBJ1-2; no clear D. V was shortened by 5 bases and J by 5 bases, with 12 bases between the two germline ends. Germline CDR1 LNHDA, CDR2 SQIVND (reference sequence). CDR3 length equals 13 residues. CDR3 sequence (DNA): TGTGCCAGTAGTGTTGACTGGATTTATGGCTACACCTTC. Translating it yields CASSVDWIYGYTF.

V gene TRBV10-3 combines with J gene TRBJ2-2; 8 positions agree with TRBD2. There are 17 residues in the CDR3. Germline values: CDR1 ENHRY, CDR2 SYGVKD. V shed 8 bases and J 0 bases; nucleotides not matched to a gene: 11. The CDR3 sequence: CAIPGRGADANTGELFF. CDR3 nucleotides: TGTGCCATCCCCGGGCGGGGGGCAGACGCGAACACCGGGGAGCTGTTTTTT.

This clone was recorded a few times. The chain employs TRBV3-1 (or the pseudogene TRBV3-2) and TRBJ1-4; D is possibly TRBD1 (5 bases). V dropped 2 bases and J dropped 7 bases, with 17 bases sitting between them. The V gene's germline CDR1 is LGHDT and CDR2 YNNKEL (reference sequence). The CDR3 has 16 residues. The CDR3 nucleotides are TGTGCCAGCAGCCAAAGGTTGGGCCAGGGCGGTGAAAAACTGTTTTTT. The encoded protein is CASSQRLGQGGEKLFF.

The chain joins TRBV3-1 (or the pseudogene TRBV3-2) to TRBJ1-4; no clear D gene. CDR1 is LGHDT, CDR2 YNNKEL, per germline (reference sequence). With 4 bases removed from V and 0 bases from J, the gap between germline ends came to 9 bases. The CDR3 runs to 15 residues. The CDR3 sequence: CASSRGGATNEKLFF. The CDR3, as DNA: TGTGCCAGCAGCCGCGGAGGAGCAACTAATGAAAAACTGTTTTTT.

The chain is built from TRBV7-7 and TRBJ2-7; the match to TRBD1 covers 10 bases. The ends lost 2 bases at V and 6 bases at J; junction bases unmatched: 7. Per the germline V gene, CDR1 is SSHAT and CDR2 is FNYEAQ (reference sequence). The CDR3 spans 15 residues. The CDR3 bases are TGTGCCAGCAGCTTATCCGGGACAGGGGATTTCGAGCAGTACTTC. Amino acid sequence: CASSLSGTGDFEQYF.

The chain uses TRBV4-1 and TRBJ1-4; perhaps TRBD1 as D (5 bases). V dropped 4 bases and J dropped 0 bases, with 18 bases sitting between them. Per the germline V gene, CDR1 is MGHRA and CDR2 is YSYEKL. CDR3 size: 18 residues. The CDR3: CASSPPGTHVATNEKLFF. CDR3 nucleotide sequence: TGCGCCAGCAGCCCACCCGGGACTCACGTTGCAACTAATGAAAAACTGTTTTTT.

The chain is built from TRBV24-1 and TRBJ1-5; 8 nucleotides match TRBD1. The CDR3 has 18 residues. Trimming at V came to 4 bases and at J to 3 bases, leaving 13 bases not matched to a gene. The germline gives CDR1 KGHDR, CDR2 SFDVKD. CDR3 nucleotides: TGTGCCACCAGTGACTCCCGGACAGGGAGGAAACTCAATCAGCCCCAGCATTTT. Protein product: CATSDSRTGRKLNQPQHF.

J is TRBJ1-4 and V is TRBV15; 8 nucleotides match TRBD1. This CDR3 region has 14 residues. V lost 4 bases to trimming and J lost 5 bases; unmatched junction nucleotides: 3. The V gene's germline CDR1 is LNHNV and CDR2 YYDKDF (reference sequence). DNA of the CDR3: TGTGCCACCAGCATTCGACAGGGGAATGAAAAACTGTTTTTT. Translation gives CATSIRQGNEKLFF.

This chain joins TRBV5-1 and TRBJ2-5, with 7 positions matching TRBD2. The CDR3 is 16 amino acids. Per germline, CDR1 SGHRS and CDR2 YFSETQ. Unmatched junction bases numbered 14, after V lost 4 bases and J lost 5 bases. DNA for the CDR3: TGCGCCAGCAGCAGCGGAGGCGGGAGCCCCCACGAGACCCAGTACTTC. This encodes CASSSGGGSPHETQYF.

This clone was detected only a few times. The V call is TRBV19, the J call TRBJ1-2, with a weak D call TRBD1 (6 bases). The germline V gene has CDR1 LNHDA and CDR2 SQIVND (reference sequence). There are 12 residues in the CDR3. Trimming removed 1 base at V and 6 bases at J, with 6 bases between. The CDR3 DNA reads TGTGCCAGTAGTATAGCAGGGGATGGCTACACCTTC. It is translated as CASSIAGDGYTF.

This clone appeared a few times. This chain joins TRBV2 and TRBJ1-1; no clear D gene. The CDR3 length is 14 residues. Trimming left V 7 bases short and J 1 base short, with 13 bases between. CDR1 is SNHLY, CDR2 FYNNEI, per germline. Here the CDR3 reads CASKVDAGNTEAFF. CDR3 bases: TGTGCCAGCAAAGTCGACGCGGGGAACACTGAAGCTTTCTTT.

The CDR3 reads CASSFRDRGSEAFF. CDR3 DNA sequence: TGTGCCAGCAGCTTCCGGGACAGGGGTTCTGAAGCTTTCTTT. This chain joins TRBV13 and TRBJ1-1; 10 bases match TRBD1. Losses at the gene ends were 3 bases for V and 6 bases for J; bases not matched to a gene: 4. Germline assignment: CDR1 PRHDT and CDR2 FYEKMQ (reference sequence). This CDR3 is built from 14 residues.

CDR3 protein: CASSRTGGLTIYF. The CDR3 coding sequence is TGTGCCAGCAGCCGCACCGGGGGACTCACCATATATTTT. J is TRBJ1-3 and V is TRBV7-9, with a weak D call TRBD1 (5 bases). The CDR3 has 13 residues. With 5 bases removed from V and 9 bases from J, the gap between germline ends came to 14 bases. The germline gives CDR1 SEHNR, CDR2 FQNEAQ (reference sequence).

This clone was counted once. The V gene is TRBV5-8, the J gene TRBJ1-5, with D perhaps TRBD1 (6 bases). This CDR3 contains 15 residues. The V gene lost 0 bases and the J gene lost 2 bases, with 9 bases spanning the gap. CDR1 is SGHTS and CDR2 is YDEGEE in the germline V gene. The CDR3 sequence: CASSLEQGGNQPQHF. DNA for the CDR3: TGTGCCAGCAGCTTGGAACAGGGCGGCAATCAGCCCCAGCATTTT.

The CDR3, as DNA: TGTGCCAGCAGTTTGGCGGGGTTTGGCGAGCAGTACTTC. This sequence encodes CASSLAGFGEQYF. J is TRBJ2-7 and V is TRBV27, with D perhaps matching TRBD2 (6 bases). Deletions cut 3 bases from V and 6 bases from J, with 12 bases between. In germline, CDR1 is MNHEY, CDR2 SMNVEV (reference sequence). This CDR3 has 13 amino acids.

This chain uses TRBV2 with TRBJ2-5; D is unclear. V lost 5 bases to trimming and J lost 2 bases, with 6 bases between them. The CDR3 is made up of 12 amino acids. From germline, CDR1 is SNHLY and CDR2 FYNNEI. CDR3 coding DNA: TGTGCCAGCAGTTGGATACAAGAGACCCAGTACTTC. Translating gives CASSWIQETQYF.

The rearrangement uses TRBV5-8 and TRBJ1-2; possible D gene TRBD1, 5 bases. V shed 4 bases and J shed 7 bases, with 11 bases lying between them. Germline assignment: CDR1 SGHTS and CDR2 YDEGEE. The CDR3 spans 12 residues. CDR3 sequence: CASSTTEFGYTF. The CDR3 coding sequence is TGTGCCAGCAGCACGACAGAGTTTGGCTACACCTTC.

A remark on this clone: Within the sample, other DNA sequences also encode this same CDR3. The CDR3 is CASRTGGGGYTF. The CDR3 bases are TGTGCCAGCAGGACCGGGGGAGGAGGCTACACCTTC. This sequence joins TRBV2 and TRBJ1-2, with D perhaps matching TRBD1 (5 bases). The CDR3 consists of 12 residues. The V gene lost 6 bases and the J gene lost 8 bases, with 13 bases spanning the gap. CDR1 and CDR2 (germline): SNHLY, FYNNEI.

The CDR3 DNA follows: TGTGCCAGCAGTTACTGGGGACTAGCGGGATTAGAGACCCAGTACTTC. Amino acid sequence: CASSYWGLAGLETQYF. The J gene is TRBJ2-5, the V gene TRBV6-5; 13 positions agree with TRBD2. Germline trimming cut 1 base from V and 4 bases from J; bases unmatched to any gene: 3. The germline gives CDR1 MNHEY, CDR2 SVGAGI. The length of the CDR3 is 16 residues.

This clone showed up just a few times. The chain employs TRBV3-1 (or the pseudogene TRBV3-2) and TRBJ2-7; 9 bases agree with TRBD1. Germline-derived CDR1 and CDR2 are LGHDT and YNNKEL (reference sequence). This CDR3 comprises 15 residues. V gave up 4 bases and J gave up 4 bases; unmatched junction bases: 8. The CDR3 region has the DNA TGTGCCAGCAGCCTTAGATCGACAGGGGGGTACGAGCAGTACTTC. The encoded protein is CASSLRSTGGYEQYF.

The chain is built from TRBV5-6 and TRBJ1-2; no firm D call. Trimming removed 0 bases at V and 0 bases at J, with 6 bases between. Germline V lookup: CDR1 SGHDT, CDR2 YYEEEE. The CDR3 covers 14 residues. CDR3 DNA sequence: TGTGCCAGCAGCTTGGGATCCACTAACTATGGCTACACCTTC. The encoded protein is CASSLGSTNYGYTF.

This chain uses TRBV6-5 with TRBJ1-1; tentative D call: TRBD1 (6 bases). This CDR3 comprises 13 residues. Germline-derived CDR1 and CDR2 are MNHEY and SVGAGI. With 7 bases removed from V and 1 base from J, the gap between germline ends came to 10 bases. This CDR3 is CASTRQANTEAFF. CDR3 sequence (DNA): TGTGCCAGCACCAGACAGGCGAACACTGAAGCTTTCTTT.

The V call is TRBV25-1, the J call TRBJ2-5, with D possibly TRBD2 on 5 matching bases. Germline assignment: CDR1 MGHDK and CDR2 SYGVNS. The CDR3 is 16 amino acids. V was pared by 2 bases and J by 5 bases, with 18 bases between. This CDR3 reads CASSEGLGITGETQYF. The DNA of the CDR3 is TGTGCCAGCAGTGAAGGTCTCGGGATTACGGGGGAGACCCAGTACTTC.

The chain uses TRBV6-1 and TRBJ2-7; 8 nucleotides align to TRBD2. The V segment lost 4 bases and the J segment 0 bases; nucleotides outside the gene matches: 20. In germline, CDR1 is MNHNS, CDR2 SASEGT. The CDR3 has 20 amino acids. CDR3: CASSGSQPPIRLAYSYEQYF. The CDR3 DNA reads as TGTGCCAGCAGTGGGAGCCAACCCCCGATCAGACTAGCGTACTCCTACGAGCAGTACTTC.

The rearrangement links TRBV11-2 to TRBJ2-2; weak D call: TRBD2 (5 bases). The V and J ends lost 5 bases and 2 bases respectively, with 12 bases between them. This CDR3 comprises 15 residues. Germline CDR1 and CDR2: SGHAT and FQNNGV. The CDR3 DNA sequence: TGTGCCAGCAGCCACCTCGGGATCAACACCGGGGAGCTGTTTTTT. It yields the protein CASSHLGINTGELFF.

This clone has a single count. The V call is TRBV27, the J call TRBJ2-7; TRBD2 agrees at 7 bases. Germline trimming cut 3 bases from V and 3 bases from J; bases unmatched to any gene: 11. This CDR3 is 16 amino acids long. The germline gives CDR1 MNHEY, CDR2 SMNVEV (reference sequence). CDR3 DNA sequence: TGTGCCAGCAGTTTGGCTGGGGCGGGAGCCTACTACGAGCAGTACTTC. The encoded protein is CASSLAGAGAYYEQYF.

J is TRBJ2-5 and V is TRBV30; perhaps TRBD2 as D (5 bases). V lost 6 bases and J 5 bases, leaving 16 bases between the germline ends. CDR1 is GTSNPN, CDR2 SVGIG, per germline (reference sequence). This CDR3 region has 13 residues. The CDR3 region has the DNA TGTGCCTGCAACGGACTCCCAACGGAGACCCAGTACTTC. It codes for CACNGLPTETQYF.